A selection of T cell receptor beta chains follows, all from one sample in a study of lung T cells in sarcoidosis with Löfgren's syndrome. TCRdb fed the reads into MiXCR, producing one record per CDR3 protein. The data contain more than 8,500 distinct CDR3 sequences, nearly 20% of them singletons. The specimen sequenced was CD4+ T cells from bronchoalveolar lavage. Source of these receptors: a human donor with sarcoidosis (Löfgren's syndrome or another form), or a control subject (not recorded which). Each CDR3 is given with its conserved first and last residue. Fields, in order: V gene, J gene, D gene, clone size, CDR3 DNA, CDR3 protein. The D gene is left open where the match is weak. Size values are once, few and many counts, or a class for expanded clones, and some rows have none.

>TRBV3-1|TRBJ2-7|-|many
TGTGCCAGCAGCCCCGACCGGGGTAACGAGCAGTACTTC
CASSPDRGNEQYF
>TRBV24-1|TRBJ2-2|-|many
TGTGCCACCAGTGGGGGAGACACCGGGGAGCTGTTTTTT
CATSGGDTGELFF
>TRBV28|TRBJ1-1|-|many
TGTGCCAGCAGTTTAGGGGGAATCGAAGCTTTCTTT
CASSLGGIEAFF
>TRBV20-1|TRBJ2-1|-|many
TGCAGTGCTAGAGATGGCAGGGGGGGGTACAATGAGCAGTTCTTC
CSARDGRGGYNEQFF
>TRBV20-1|TRBJ1-2|-|many
TGCAGTGCCCCTTGGGACTTTAACTATGGCTACACCTTC
CSAPWDFNYGYTF
>TRBV18|TRBJ2-7|-|many
TGTGCCAGCTCACCACTTCCCGCTCCCGAGCAGTACTTC
CASSPLPAPEQYF
>TRBV5-4|TRBJ2-7|-|-
TGTGCCAGCAGCTTTTCCGGGGCTTACGAGCAGTACTTC
CASSFSGAYEQYF
>TRBV20-1|TRBJ1-5|-|many
TGCAGTGCTATGGGGTCCCCGGCCCAGCATTTT
CSAMGSPAQHF
>TRBV20-1|TRBJ2-3|TRBD1|medium-sized
TGCAGTGCTGAGAAGGTCGGGACAGCAAAAGATACGCAGTATTTT
CSAEKVGTAKDTQYF
>TRBV20-1|TRBJ2-5|TRBD2|many
TGCAGTGCCACCGGGACTAGCGGGGGCCAACAAGAGACCCAGTACTTC
CSATGTSGGQQETQYF
>TRBV29-1|TRBJ2-1|-|-
TGCGGCGTTGACTTTCGGTTAGGCAGGGGCCATGAGCAGTTCTTC
CGVDFRLGRGHEQFF
>TRBV27|TRBJ1-3|-|large
TGTGCCAGCAGCCCTGACAGGACCTCTGGAAACACCATATATTTT
CASSPDRTSGNTIYF
>TRBV20-1|TRBJ2-1|-|many
TGCAGTGCCAGGCCTCTAGGACCGAGCTACAATGAGCAGTTCTTC
CSARPLGPSYNEQFF
>TRBV30|TRBJ1-1|-|many
TGTGCCTGGAGTAACGTAAGAGGGTCTGAAGCTTTCTTT
CAWSNVRGSEAFF
>TRBV28|TRBJ1-2|-|medium-sized
TGTGCCAGCAGGTTCCCAGCAGGGGTTGGATCCGGCTACACCTTC
CASRFPAGVGSGYTF
>TRBV6-1|TRBJ2-2|TRBD1|many
TGTGCCAGCAGTTTAACCGGGACAGGGGGCTTCGGGGAGCTGTTTTTT
CASSLTGTGGFGELFF
>TRBV12-3/TRBV12-4|TRBJ1-1|-|-
TGTGCCAGCAGGGCGGGACATACGAACACTGAAGCTTTCTTT
CASRAGHTNTEAFF
>TRBV28|TRBJ2-5|-|medium-sized
TGTGCCAGCAGCCAACCCCGACTAGTTTCTCAAGAGACCCAGTACTTC
CASSQPRLVSQETQYF
>TRBV7-2|TRBJ2-3|-|once
TGTGCCAGCAGGCCTAACGGGGTATCAGATACGCAGTATTTT
CASRPNGVSDTQYF
>TRBV7-2|TRBJ2-1|-|many
TGTGCCAGCAGCTTCTTCCCGGAGCAGTTCTTC
CASSFFPEQFF
>TRBV7-9|TRBJ1-1|-|many
TGTGCCAGCAGCTTAGCGGGGGTAAACACTGAAGCTTTCTTT
CASSLAGVNTEAFF
>TRBV28|TRBJ2-7|-|large
TGTGCCAGCAGTTTCAACGGTAGATTCGAGCAGTACTTC
CASSFNGRFEQYF
>TRBV28|TRBJ2-5|TRBD2|many
TGTGCCAGCAGTGAAACTAGACCAAGCGGGGGGGAGACCCAGTACTTC
CASSETRPSGGETQYF
>TRBV6-6|TRBJ2-3|-|medium-sized
TGTGCCAGCAGTTACTCCCGGAAGAGCACAGATACGCAGTATTTT
CASSYSRKSTDTQYF
>TRBV6-2/TRBV6-3|TRBJ1-1|-|medium-sized
TGTGCCAGCAGACACAATGAAGCCACTGAAGCTTTCTTT
CASRHNEATEAFF
>TRBV12-3/TRBV12-4|TRBJ1-5|TRBD1|medium-sized
TGTGCCAGCAGTTTGGGACAGCCCCGGGGGAATCAGCCCCAGCATTTT
CASSLGQPRGNQPQHF
>TRBV3-1|TRBJ2-5|-|-
TGTGCCAGCAGCCCGAGGATAGCGTACCAAGAGACCCAGTACTTC
CASSPRIAYQETQYF